One and the same sample provided the 26 T cell receptor beta chains below, sequenced in a study of T cell repertoires in cytomegalovirus infection. These receptors' antigens are unknown. TCRdb reprocessed the reads via MiXCR and lists one record per CDR3 protein. The data show roughly 730,000 distinct CDR3 sequences, around a third seen once. Sequencing used cultured PBMCs, obtained from culture after CMV antigen stimulation. These receptors were taken from a human donor in good health (CMV status not recorded). Some clones in this sample may be carry-over from other donors' samples.

The CDR3 nucleotides are TGTGCCAGCAGCCCAGGGCCCGCCGGGGAGCTGTTTTTT. Translation: CASSPGPAGELFF. The gene calls are TRBV5-5 and TRBJ2-2; D may be TRBD1 (5 bases). V was clipped by 4 bases and J by 6 bases, with 10 bases between them. The CDR3 contains 13 residues. Germline assignment: CDR1 SGHKS and CDR2 YYEKEE (reference sequence).

This clonotype was detected ten times or more. V and J are TRBV7-2 and TRBJ2-1; D call uncertain. V was shortened by 4 bases and J by 6 bases, with 7 bases between the two germline ends. The CDR3 length is 12 residues. Germline V gene sequence: CDR1 SGHTA, CDR2 FQGNSA. DNA for the CDR3: TGTGCCAGCAGCTCCAATAGCAATGAGCAGTTCTTC. Its translation: CASSSNSNEQFF.

The rearrangement uses TRBV7-9 and TRBJ1-3, with no clear D. The germline V gene encodes CDR1 SEHNR and CDR2 FQNEAQ (reference sequence). The CDR3 contains 15 residues. V was shortened by 5 bases and J by 4 bases, with 15 bases between the two germline ends. As DNA, the CDR3 is TGTGCCAGCAGCGCTTTTGGGGTGAAAGGAAACACCATATATTTT. This gives the protein CASSAFGVKGNTIYF.

The chain is built from TRBV11-2 and TRBJ2-2, with TRBD1 as a possible D gene (5 bases). Deletions cut 1 base from V and 3 bases from J, with 12 bases between. The CDR3 is 16 residues long. From germline, CDR1 is SGHAT and CDR2 FQNNGV. CDR3 sequence: CASSLGTTAYTGELFF. Written as DNA, the CDR3 is TGTGCCAGCAGCTTAGGAACGACAGCCTACACCGGGGAGCTGTTTTTT.

The gene calls are TRBV20-1 and TRBJ1-3; D call uncertain. This CDR3 region has 15 residues. The V and J ends lost 0 bases and 0 bases respectively, with 9 bases between them. The germline V gene has CDR1 DFQATT and CDR2 SNEGSKA (reference sequence). The CDR3 DNA follows: TGCAGTGCTAGAGATCTCCCGAGCTCTGGAAACACCATATATTTT. Protein product: CSARDLPSSGNTIYF.

The CDR3 here is CASSFPTETNYGYTF. The DNA of the CDR3 is TGTGCCAGCAGCTTCCCGACAGAAACTAACTATGGCTACACCTTC. The chain recombines TRBV7-2 with TRBJ1-2; perhaps TRBD1 as D (5 bases). V dropped 3 bases and J dropped 0 bases, with 11 bases sitting between them. CDR1 is SGHTA and CDR2 is FQGNSA in the germline V gene. The CDR3 has 15 residues.

The V and J genes are TRBV7-2 and TRBJ2-3; 9 bases agree with TRBD1. This CDR3 contains 15 residues. Germline V gene data show CDR1 as SGHTA and CDR2 as FQGNSA. J gave up 6 bases and V 7 bases, and 11 bases lay outside the gene matches. The CDR3 coding sequence is TGTGCCAGCATCCCGGGACAGGGTTTCTGGGATACGCAGTATTTT. Translating it yields CASIPGQGFWDTQYF.

The V and J genes are TRBV14 and TRBJ1-3, with D hard to call. The CDR3 has 15 amino acids. CDR1 is SGHDN, CDR2 FVKESK, per germline. V was shortened by 1 base and J by 3 bases, with 10 bases between the two germline ends. CDR3 sequence reads: CASSQVAGFGNTIYF. The CDR3 DNA follows: TGTGCCAGCAGCCAAGTCGCGGGCTTTGGAAACACCATATATTTT. The full variable domain, in which reference TRBV14 and TRBJ1-3 provide the parts outside the CDR3, is EAGVTQFPSHSVIEKGQTVTLRCDPISGHDNLYWYRRVMGKEIKFLLHFVKESKQDESGMPNNRFLAERTGGTYSTLKVQPAELEDSGVYFCASSQVAGFGNTIYFGEGSWLTVV.

This clonotype was counted a few times. The chain joins TRBV7-6 to TRBJ2-3, with D uncertain. The CDR3 contains 15 residues. Between the trimmed V and J ends, which lost 2 bases and 1 base, there was a span of 10 bases. The germline gives CDR1 SGHVS, CDR2 FNYEAQ. CDR3 region: CASSLLGSGTDTQYF. DNA for the CDR3: TGTGCCAGCAGCTTACTAGGGTCGGGCACAGATACGCAGTATTTT.

The chain links TRBV12-3 or TRBV12-4 to TRBJ2-3; 8 bases line up with TRBD1. V was clipped by 6 bases and J by 1 base; unmatched bases: 3. This CDR3 is 14 amino acids long. The CDR3 sequence: CASSDRGRTDTQYF. The CDR3 DNA is TGTGCCAGCAGCGACAGGGGTCGCACAGATACGCAGTATTTT.

This clonotype was observed a few times. This chain links TRBV11-2 with TRBJ2-7; D gene ambiguous. Trimming took off 2 bases at V and 2 bases at J, with 7 bases between the two ends. Germline V lookup: CDR1 SGHAT, CDR2 FQNNGV. There are 13 residues in the CDR3. CDR3 sequence reads: CASSLQRTYEQYF. DNA for the CDR3: TGTGCCAGCAGCTTACAACGGACCTACGAGCAGTACTTC.

The CDR3 spells CASSSGQHQNTGELFF. The CDR3 nucleotides are TGTGCCAGCAGTTCAGGACAGCATCAGAACACCGGGGAGCTGTTTTTT. V and J are TRBV28 and TRBJ2-2; D might be TRBD1 (6 bases). CDR3 size: 16 residues. The ends were cut back, 4 bases at V and 1 base at J, with 13 bases in the middle. Per the germline V gene, CDR1 is MDHEN and CDR2 is SYDVKM.

The chain recombines TRBV2 with TRBJ1-3; D not resolved. Trimming stripped 5 bases from V and 0 bases from J, with 11 bases between. The CDR3 extends over 15 amino acids. Germline CDR1 reads SNHLY; CDR2 reads FYNNEI. Written as DNA, the CDR3 is TGTGCCAGCAGTACTTCTCAGGTCTCTGGAAACACCATATATTTT. It yields the protein CASSTSQVSGNTIYF.

The genes are TRBV18 and TRBJ2-7, with TRBD1 as a possible D gene (5 bases). V was pared by 5 bases and J by 3 bases, with 11 bases between. Looked up from germline, CDR1 is KGHSH and CDR2 is LQKENI. The CDR3 spans 13 residues. CDR3 nucleotide sequence: TGTGCCAGCTCAACTTTGACAGTCTACGAGCAGTACTTC. Its translation: CASSTLTVYEQYF. Together with reference TRBV18 and TRBJ2-7, the CDR3 gives the full variable domain: NAGVMQNPRHLVRRRGQEARLRCSPMKGHSHVYWYRQLPEEGLKFMVYLQKENIIDESGMPKERFSAEFPKEGPSILRIQQVVRGDSAAYFCASSTLTVYEQYFGPGTRLTVT.

This chain uses TRBV6-5 with TRBJ1-1; weak D call: TRBD1 (6 bases). There are 13 residues in the CDR3. The germline V gene encodes CDR1 MNHEY and CDR2 SVGAGI. Trimming pared 10 bases from V and 6 bases from J, leaving 18 bases between. This CDR3 is CATQLRGAAEAFF. The CDR3 DNA reads TGTGCCACCCAATTAAGGGGGGCTGCTGAAGCTTTCTTT.

This clonotype was seen many times. This chain links TRBV7-9 with TRBJ2-1; no clear D. Trimming shortened V by 1 base and J by 8 bases, and 12 bases separated the two germline ends. The CDR3 loop spans 14 amino acids. CDR1 SEHNR and CDR2 FQNEAQ come from the germline V gene (reference sequence). CDR3 region: CASSLVESPDEQFF. In nucleotides, the CDR3 is TGTGCCAGCAGCTTAGTAGAATCTCCGGATGAGCAGTTCTTC. Full variable domain (missing parts from reference TRBV7-9 and TRBJ2-1): DTGVSQNPRHKITKRGQNVTFRCDPISEHNRLYWYRQTLGQGPEFLTYFQNEAQLEKSRLLSDRFSAERPKGSFSTLEIQRTEQGDSAMYLCASSLVESPDEQFFGPGTRLTVL.

The chain is built from TRBV20-1 and TRBJ2-1, with a possible D match to TRBD1 (5 bases). Germline CDR1 reads DFQATT; CDR2 reads SNEGSKA (reference sequence). Deletions cut 2 bases from V and 8 bases from J, with 19 bases between. The CDR3 spans 15 residues. CDR3 protein: CSARPATETVDEQFF. CDR3 sequence (DNA): TGCAGTGCTAGACCTGCCACGGAGACAGTCGATGAGCAGTTCTTC.

V is TRBV20-1 and J is TRBJ1-6; D is uncertain. CDR1 and CDR2 from the germline V gene are DFQATT and SNEGSKA (reference sequence). This CDR3 contains 11 residues. Here the CDR3 DNA reads TGCAGCCGAAAGACTAATTCACCCCTCCACTTT. It is translated as CSRKTNSPLHF.

CDR3 DNA: TGTGCCAGCAGGCCAGGGTTGGGTAGCAATCAGCCCCAGCATTTT. Amino acid sequence: CASRPGLGSNQPQHF. The genes are TRBV2 and TRBJ1-5; possible D gene TRBD1, 5 bases. The germline CDR1 and CDR2 sequences are SNHLY and FYNNEI. V was pared by 6 bases and J by 0 bases, with 12 bases between. There are 15 residues in the CDR3. Based on the CDR3 plus reference TRBV2 and TRBJ1-5, the full variable domain is EPEVTQTPSHQVTQMGQEVILRCVPISNHLYFYWYRQILGQKVEFLVSFYNNEISEKSEIFDDQFSVERPDGSNFTLKIRSTKLEDSAMYFCASRPGLGSNQPQHFGDGTRLSIL.

Remarks on this clonotype: One end of the junction is discordant with germline, which a read error may explain. This chain joins TRBV4-3 and TRBJ2-2; D gene uncertain. The germline V gene encodes CDR1 LGHNA and CDR2 YSLEER. There are 11 residues in the CDR3. The CDR3: CASGQGGELFF. DNA of the CDR3: TGCGCCAGCGGCCAAGGCGGGGAGCTGTTTTTT.

A few counts support this clonotype. J is TRBJ2-1 and V is TRBV7-9; weak D call: TRBD2 (6 bases). Deletions cut 3 bases from V and 16 bases from J, with 16 bases between. The CDR3 is made up of 12 amino acids. CDR1 and CDR2 from the germline V gene are SEHNR and FQNEAQ (reference sequence). In DNA form, the CDR3 reads TGTGCCAGCAGCTTTTCAGCGGGCGAGTACTTCTTC. As protein: CASSFSAGEYFF.

This clonotype was observed a few times. CDR3 nucleotides: TGTGCCAGCAGCTTATTACGGGGGGCTTCCTACGAGCAGTACTTC. Its protein is CASSLLRGASYEQYF. V is TRBV7-9 and J is TRBJ2-7; a possible D gene is TRBD2 (7 bases). The V end lost 2 bases, the J end lost 1 base, and 12 bases lay between the germline ends. Germline CDR1 SEHNR, CDR2 FQNEAQ (reference sequence). The CDR3 extends over 15 amino acids. Full variable domain (missing parts from reference TRBV7-9 and TRBJ2-7): DTGVSQNPRHKITKRGQNVTFRCDPISEHNRLYWYRQTLGQGPEFLTYFQNEAQLEKSRLLSDRFSAERPKGSFSTLEIQRTEQGDSAMYLCASSLLRGASYEQYFGPGTRLTVT.

CDR3 DNA sequence: TGTGCCAGCAGCTTGCCCAGCGGGAGTTCCGGGGAGCTGTTTTTT. Translating gives CASSLPSGSSGELFF. This sequence joins TRBV7-2 and TRBJ2-2, with 8 nucleotides matching TRBD2. The CDR3 loop spans 15 amino acids. The ends lost 3 bases at V and 6 bases at J; junction bases unmatched: 6. CDR1 and CDR2 from the germline V gene are SGHTA and FQGNSA.

This clonotype showed up just a few times. The chain couples TRBV7-6 to TRBJ2-7; a possible D gene is TRBD2 (6 bases). Between the trimmed V and J ends, which lost 6 bases and 1 base, there was a span of 16 bases. CDR1 and CDR2 from the germline V gene are SGHVS and FNYEAQ. The CDR3 totals 15 residues. Here the CDR3 reads CASSIHDSGSYEQYF. The CDR3 DNA follows: TGTGCCAGCAGTATCCACGACAGCGGGTCCTACGAGCAGTACTTC.

The chain uses TRBV7-8 and TRBJ1-5; D gene uncertain. The CDR3 is made up of 13 amino acids. Germline CDR1 SGHVS, CDR2 FQNEAQ. Trimming stripped 1 base from V and 9 bases from J, with 10 bases between. This CDR3 reads CASSLEASLPQHF. CDR3 nucleotide sequence: TGTGCCAGCAGCTTAGAGGCCTCCCTGCCCCAGCATTTT.

The V call is TRBV5-4, the J call TRBJ2-5; 9 positions match TRBD2. The CDR3 totals 17 residues. With V trimmed by 0 bases and J by 5 bases, 11 bases remained unmatched. Germline values: CDR1 SGHNT, CDR2 YYREEE (reference sequence). The CDR3 nucleotides are TGTGCCAGCAGCTTGGAAGCGGGAGGTCCCTATGGGGAGACCCAGTACTTC. Its translation is CASSLEAGGPYGETQYF.